These 25 T cell receptor beta chains originate from one sample sequenced in a study of T cell repertoires in cytomegalovirus infection (dated by TCRdb to about 2019). Instrument used: Illumina HiSeq 1500. The public reads were reprocessed in TCRdb via fastp at Q25 and MiXCR, keeping in-frame beta chains. Duplicate CDR3 protein sequences are folded into a single record with the most common DNA and genes. The sample includes under 850,000 distinct CDR3 sequences, with about 30% observed a single time. The ten top clones hold around a sixth of the sample. Interpreted using the paper, the treatment or condition label stands for: in vitro stimulation with specific CMV peptide epitopes to enrich CMV-specific T cells. What these receptors recognize is not known. The sample here was cultured PBMCs, taken from culture after CMV antigen stimulation. The receptors stem from a human donor in good health (CMV status not recorded). Some clones in this sample may be carry-over from other donors' samples.

Turning to this clonotype: A much larger clone is a single base away; this may be a read error. The rearrangement links TRBV11-3 to TRBJ2-5; D unclear. This CDR3 has 13 amino acids. CDR1 SGHNT and CDR2 YENEEA come from the germline V gene. V lost 2 bases, J lost 3 bases, and 7 bases lay in between. The CDR3 nucleotides read TGTGCCAGCAGCTTAAGGAAAGAAGAGACCCAGTACTTC. Amino acids: CASSLRKEETQYF.

This chain uses TRBV9 with TRBJ2-7; 13 nucleotides align to TRBD2. Germline CDR1 reads SGDLS; CDR2 reads YYNGEE. Losses at the gene ends were 0 bases for V and 2 bases for J; bases not matched to a gene: 5. The CDR3 length is 17 residues. The CDR3: CASSVGTSGSAPYEQYF. Written as DNA, the CDR3 is TGTGCCAGCAGCGTAGGGACTAGCGGGAGTGCCCCCTACGAGCAGTACTTC.

At least ten counts were recorded for this clonotype. The chain combines TRBV6-5 with TRBJ2-7; D is ambiguous. With 0 bases removed from V and 4 bases from J, the gap between germline ends came to 16 bases. This CDR3 region has 16 residues. The germline V gene has CDR1 MNHEY and CDR2 SVGAGI. The CDR3 spells CASSYSFGRALYEQYF. DNA for the CDR3: TGTGCCAGCAGTTACTCTTTCGGTAGGGCTTTGTACGAGCAGTACTTC.

This clonotype was recorded a few times. This rearrangement joins TRBV2 to TRBJ1-4, with D possibly being TRBD1 (5 bases). CDR3 length equals 17 residues. Germline assignment: CDR1 SNHLY and CDR2 FYNNEI. V lost 3 bases, J lost 10 bases, and 24 bases lay in between. DNA for the CDR3: TGTGCCAGCAGTGATTCCCTGGGACTCTCGCGGGGAGGAAAACTGTTTTTT. Translating gives CASSDSLGLSRGGKLFF.

The chain recombines TRBV7-6 with TRBJ2-5; maybe TRBD1 (7 bases). Looked up from germline, CDR1 is SGHVS and CDR2 is FNYEAQ. Trimming cost V 5 bases and J 4 bases, with 17 bases left between them. The length of the CDR3 is 15 residues. The CDR3 protein is CASSRGTDVRETQYF. CDR3 DNA sequence: TGTGCCAGCAGCCGCGGGACAGACGTCCGAGAGACCCAGTACTTC. The entire variable domain, with the rest obtained from reference TRBV7-6 and TRBJ2-5, is as follows: GAGVSQSPRYKVTKRGQDVALRCDPISGHVSLYWYRQALGQGPEFLTYFNYEAQQDKSGLPNDRFSAERPEGSISTLTIQRTEQRDSAMYRCASSRGTDVRETQYFGPGTRLLVL.

In this sample, this clonotype turned up a few times. The chain joins TRBV7-6 to TRBJ1-5; D ambiguous. V shed 2 bases and J shed 0 bases, with 17 bases lying between them. Germline V lookup: CDR1 SGHVS, CDR2 FNYEAQ. The CDR3 has 18 residues. Here the CDR3 reads CASSLRWSEISSNQPQHF. The CDR3 nucleotides read TGTGCCAGCAGCTTAAGGTGGTCAGAGATAAGTAGCAATCAGCCCCAGCATTTT.

This clonotype was seen ten or more times. The chain links TRBV7-2 to TRBJ1-5; D gene unclear. Germline V gene sequence: CDR1 SGHTA, CDR2 FQGNSA. Between the trimmed V and J ends, which lost 3 bases and 2 bases, there was a span of 5 bases. CDR3 length equals 13 residues. CDR3 sequence: CASSFRRNQPQHF. The CDR3 coding sequence is TGTGCCAGCAGCTTCAGACGCAATCAGCCCCAGCATTTT.

J is TRBJ2-3 and V is TRBV27; D remains ambiguous. CDR3 length: 15 amino acids. Germline values: CDR1 MNHEY, CDR2 SMNVEV (reference sequence). Between the trimmed V and J ends, which lost 2 bases and 11 bases, there was a span of 20 bases. The CDR3 spells CASSLSVYARGEQYF. The CDR3 DNA follows: TGTGCCAGCAGTTTAAGTGTCTACGCCCGAGGCGAGCAGTATTTT.

This clonotype was picked up a small number of times. The DNA of the CDR3 is TGTGCCAGCAGTTTAGGAGGATTCCCTACGGGGGAGACCCAGTACTTC. It yields the protein CASSLGGFPTGETQYF. The rearrangement joins TRBV27 to TRBJ2-5; D is perhaps TRBD2 (5 bases). The ends were cut back, 2 bases at V and 5 bases at J, with 18 bases in the middle. Germline loops: CDR1 MNHEY, CDR2 SMNVEV (reference sequence). The CDR3 is 16 residues long.

Many counts were recorded for this clonotype. The genes are TRBV7-2 and TRBJ2-7, with 8 bases fitting TRBD1. The CDR3 has 14 residues. Germline CDR1 and CDR2: SGHTA and FQGNSA. V lost 4 bases to trimming and J lost 5 bases; unmatched junction nucleotides: 7. The CDR3 reads CASSSRTGLDEQYF. The DNA for the CDR3 is TGTGCCAGCAGCTCTAGGACAGGGCTCGACGAGCAGTACTTC. Based on the CDR3 plus reference TRBV7-2 and TRBJ2-7, the full variable domain is GAGVSQSPSNKVTEKGKDVELRCDPISGHTALYWYRQSLGQGLEFLIYFQGNSAPDKSGLPSDRFSAERTGGSVSTLTIQRTQQEDSAVYLCASSSRTGLDEQYFGPGTRLTVT.

The V and J genes are TRBV7-6 and TRBJ2-7, with TRBD1 matching 8 bases. The length of the CDR3 is 15 residues. The J segment lost 2 bases and the V segment lost 5 bases, leaving 8 bases of the junction unmatched. CDR1 is SGHVS and CDR2 is FNYEAQ in the germline V gene. The CDR3 protein is CASSPDADRAYEQYF. In nucleotides, the CDR3 is TGTGCCAGCAGCCCAGATGCGGACAGGGCCTACGAGCAGTACTTC.

The V call is TRBV2, the J call TRBJ2-3, with D possibly TRBD2 on 5 matching bases. Trimming pared 5 bases from V and 4 bases from J, leaving 13 bases between. The CDR3 has 14 residues. The germline V gene has CDR1 SNHLY and CDR2 FYNNEI. CDR3 nucleotides: TGTGCCAGCAGTAATATTTCGAGGGCAGATACGCAGTATTTT. This translates into CASSNISRADTQYF.

This chain connects TRBV5-1 to TRBJ2-6; 7 bases are a match to TRBD1. Germline V lookup: CDR1 SGHRS, CDR2 YFSETQ. J gave up 2 bases and V 4 bases, and 6 bases lay outside the gene matches. This CDR3 contains 16 residues. The CDR3 nucleotides read TGCGCCAGCAGCGTTCCGGGGACAGCTGGGGCCAACGTCCTGACTTTC. It specifies CASSVPGTAGANVLTF.

The chain uses TRBV15 and TRBJ2-3; 7 bases are shared with TRBD2. This CDR3 comprises 15 residues. The V and J ends lost 9 bases and 0 bases, in that order; junction bases with no gene match: 9. The germline gives CDR1 LNHNV, CDR2 YYDKDF (reference sequence). CDR3 residues: CATAERGVSTDTQYF. The CDR3 DNA reads TGTGCCACGGCTGAACGGGGGGTTAGCACAGATACGCAGTATTTT.

This rearrangement joins TRBV7-2 to TRBJ2-3; tentative D call: TRBD2 (7 bases). V lost 7 bases, J lost 0 bases, and 11 bases lay in between. CDR1 and CDR2 from the germline V gene are SGHTA and FQGNSA. The CDR3 sequence is 14 residues long. The CDR3 DNA reads TGTGCCAGCAAAGGGGGAGGGAGCACAGATACGCAGTATTTT. Residues: CASKGGGSTDTQYF.

This clonotype was detected only a few times. The J gene is TRBJ2-1, the V gene TRBV7-9; TRBD1 might be the D (5 bases). Trimming removed 1 base at V and 15 bases at J, with 19 bases between. This CDR3 has 14 residues. Germline lookup yields CDR1 SEHNR and CDR2 FQNEAQ (reference sequence). In nucleotides, the CDR3 is TGTGCCAGCAGCTTAGGGTTTAGGGGTCTACCACCGTTCTTC. This codes for CASSLGFRGLPPFF.

The V call is TRBV10-3, the J call TRBJ1-1; 10 positions agree with TRBD1. The CDR3 loop spans 13 amino acids. The J segment lost 7 bases and the V segment lost 10 bases, leaving 9 bases of the junction unmatched. Germline-derived CDR1 and CDR2 are ENHRY and SYGVKD. This chain's CDR3 is CATGSDRGNEAFF. CDR3 nucleotide sequence: TGTGCCACCGGCTCGGACAGGGGGAATGAAGCTTTCTTT.

The rearrangement joins TRBV20-1 to TRBJ2-7; D remains ambiguous. Trimming pared 5 bases from V and 3 bases from J, leaving 17 bases between. Per germline, CDR1 DFQATT and CDR2 SNEGSKA (reference sequence). The CDR3 loop spans 14 amino acids. CDR3 residues: CSARPNRLLYEQYF. CDR3 bases: TGCAGTGCTCGACCGAATCGACTCCTCTACGAGCAGTACTTC.

The chain employs TRBV20-1 and TRBJ2-7; 8 positions match TRBD1. CDR3 length: 17 amino acids. V trimming: 0 bases; J trimming: 3 bases; junction bases outside the gene matches: 13. Germline V gene data show CDR1 as DFQATT and CDR2 as SNEGSKA (reference sequence). CDR3 amino acids: CSARDKVLGQGLYEQYF. The CDR3 bases are TGCAGTGCTAGAGATAAGGTTTTAGGACAGGGTCTCTACGAGCAGTACTTC.

The rearrangement links TRBV20-1 to TRBJ1-6; D call uncertain. The germline V and J ends were trimmed by 1 base and 1 base, with 11 bases remaining between them. The CDR3 is 16 residues long. Germline loops: CDR1 DFQATT, CDR2 SNEGSKA (reference sequence). CDR3 amino acids: CSARVGGGSYNSPLHF. CDR3 coding DNA: TGCAGTGCTAGAGTGGGCGGTGGTTCCTATAATTCACCCCTCCACTTT.

Only a few counts were recorded for this clonotype. This chain links TRBV6-2 or TRBV6-3 with TRBJ2-7, with D possibly being TRBD2 (5 bases). V gave up 2 bases and J gave up 10 bases, with 15 bases separating them. CDR1 and CDR2 (germline): MNHEY, SVGEGT. This CDR3 has 13 residues. This CDR3 is CASSYPGLIYQYF. DNA of the CDR3: TGTGCCAGCAGTTACCCTGGACTCATTTATCAGTACTTC.

DNA of the CDR3: TGTGCCAGCAGAAAGACAGGGGGCGCAGATACGCAGTATTTT. Protein: CASRKTGGADTQYF. The chain couples TRBV12-3 or TRBV12-4 to TRBJ2-3; 10 bases line up with TRBD1. V gave up 6 bases and J gave up 4 bases; unmatched junction bases: 4. The CDR3 is made up of 14 amino acids.

The CDR3 sequence: CSVEDPAGPHEQYF. Here the CDR3 DNA reads TGCAGCGTTGAAGATCCGGCGGGTCCCCACGAGCAGTACTTC. The chain carries TRBV29-1 and TRBJ2-7; D might be TRBD2 (5 bases). The CDR3 consists of 14 residues. Per the germline V gene, CDR1 is SQVTM and CDR2 is ANQGSEA. V was clipped by 0 bases and J by 5 bases, with 14 bases between them.

The genes are TRBV7-8 and TRBJ1-1; 8 bases are shared with TRBD1. V trimming: 7 bases; J trimming: 3 bases; junction bases outside the gene matches: 4. CDR3 length equals 13 residues. Germline values: CDR1 SGHVS, CDR2 FQNEAQ. This chain's CDR3 is CASIYRGDTEAFF. The CDR3 DNA reads as TGTGCCAGCATCTACAGGGGGGACACTGAAGCTTTCTTT.

This clonotype was picked up one time. The chain recombines TRBV4-2 with TRBJ1-5; no clear D. The CDR3 is 17 residues long. The ends were cut back, 11 bases at V and 0 bases at J, with 23 bases in the middle. Germline V gene lookup returns CDR1 LGHNA and CDR2 YNFKEQ. Here the CDR3 DNA reads TGTGCCGGCGCGATATCCGGAAATAGTTATAGCAATCAGCCCCAGCATTTT. Translating gives CAGAISGNSYSNQPQHF.